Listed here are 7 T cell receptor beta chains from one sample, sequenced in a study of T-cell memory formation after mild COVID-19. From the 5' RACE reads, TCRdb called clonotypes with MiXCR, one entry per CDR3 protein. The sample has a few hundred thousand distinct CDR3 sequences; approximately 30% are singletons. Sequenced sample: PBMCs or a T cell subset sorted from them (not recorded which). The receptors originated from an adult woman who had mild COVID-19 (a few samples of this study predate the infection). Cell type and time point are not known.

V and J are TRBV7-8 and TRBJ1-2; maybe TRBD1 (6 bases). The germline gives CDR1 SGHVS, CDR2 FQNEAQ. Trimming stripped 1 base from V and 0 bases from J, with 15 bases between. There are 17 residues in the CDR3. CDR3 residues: CASSLDGAGAANYGYTF. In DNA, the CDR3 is TGTGCCAGCAGCTTAGATGGAGCAGGGGCCGCTAACTATGGCTACACCTTC.

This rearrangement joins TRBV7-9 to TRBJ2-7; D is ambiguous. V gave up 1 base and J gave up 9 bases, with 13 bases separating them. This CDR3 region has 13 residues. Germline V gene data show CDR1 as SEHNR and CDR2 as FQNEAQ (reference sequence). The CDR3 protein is CASSLEEQTRQYF. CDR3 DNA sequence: TGTGCCAGCAGCTTAGAGGAGCAGACGCGGCAGTACTTC.

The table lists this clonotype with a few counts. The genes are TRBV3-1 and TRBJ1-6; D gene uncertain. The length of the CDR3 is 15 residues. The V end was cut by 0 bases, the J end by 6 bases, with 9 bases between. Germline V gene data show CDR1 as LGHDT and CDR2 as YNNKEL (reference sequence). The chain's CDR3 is CASSQEWNSNSPLHF. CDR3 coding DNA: TGTGCCAGCAGCCAAGAGTGGAACAGTAATTCACCCCTCCACTTT.

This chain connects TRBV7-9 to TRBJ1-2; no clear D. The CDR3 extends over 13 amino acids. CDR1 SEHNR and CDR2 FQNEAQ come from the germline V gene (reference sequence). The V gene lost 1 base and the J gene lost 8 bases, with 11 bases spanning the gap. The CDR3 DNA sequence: TGTGCCAGCAGCTTAGGACGCGGGGAAGGCTACACCTTC. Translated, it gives CASSLGRGEGYTF.

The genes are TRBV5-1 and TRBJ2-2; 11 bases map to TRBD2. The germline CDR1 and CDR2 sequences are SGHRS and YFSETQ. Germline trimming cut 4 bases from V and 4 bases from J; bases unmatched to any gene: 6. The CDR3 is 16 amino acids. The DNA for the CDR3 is TGCGCCAGCAGCCGGGGACTAGCGGCAGTCACCGGGGAGCTGTTTTTT. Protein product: CASSRGLAAVTGELFF.

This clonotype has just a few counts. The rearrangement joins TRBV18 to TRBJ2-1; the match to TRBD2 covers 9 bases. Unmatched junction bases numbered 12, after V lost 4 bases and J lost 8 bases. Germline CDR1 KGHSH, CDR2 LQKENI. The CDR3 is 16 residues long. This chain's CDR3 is CASSRASTSGDYEQFF. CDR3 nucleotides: TGTGCCAGCTCACGGGCCTCGACTAGCGGTGATTATGAGCAGTTCTTC.

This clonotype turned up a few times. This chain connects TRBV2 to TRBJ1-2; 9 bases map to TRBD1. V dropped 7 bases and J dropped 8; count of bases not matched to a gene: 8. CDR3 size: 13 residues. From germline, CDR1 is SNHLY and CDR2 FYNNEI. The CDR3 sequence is CASTSTGGAGYTF. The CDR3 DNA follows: TGTGCCAGCACAAGCACAGGGGGCGCGGGCTACACCTTC.